This T cell receptor beta chain was sequenced in a study of T cell responses to AZD1222 COVID-19 vaccine. The repertoire was sequenced with immunoSEQ multiplex PCR; TCRdb's copy has only in-frame clones and lacks some. The table records roughly 130,000 clones, around 85% of them present only once. The clonotype originates from an adult in good health. Sequencing used peripheral blood, obtained on day 0 of AZD1222 vaccination.

CDR3 amino acids: CAWSRRQGSEQYF. In DNA, the CDR3 is TGTGCCTGGAGTCGCCGACAGGGGAGCGAGCAGTACTTC. The chain uses TRBV30 and TRBJ2-7; TRBD1 matches 8 bases. Germline CDR1 and CDR2: GTSNPN and SVGIG (reference sequence). The CDR3 sequence is 13 residues long. The J segment lost 6 bases and the V segment lost 2 bases, leaving 6 bases of the junction unmatched. The full variable domain, its missing parts supplied by reference TRBV30 and TRBJ2-7, is SQTIHQWPATLVQPVGSPLSLECTVEGTSNPNLYWYRQAAGRGLQLLFYSVGIGQISSEVPQNLSASRPQDRQFILSSKKLLLSDSGFYLCAWSRRQGSEQYFGPGTRLTVT.